This T cell receptor (beta chain) was recorded in a study of shared clonotypes between healthy human individuals. This clone occurred once. Its antigen is not known. Study results and limitations: It was the few donors that limited the genetic and exposure-history diversity represented. It was only blood that was sampled, and tissue repertoires likely differ.

Investigators divided CD4+ cells into CD45RA+ naive and CD45RA-negative memory subsets. The authors split each subset's genomic DNA evenly across several immunoSEQ plates. This table comes from immunoSEQ multiplex PCR, and its TCRdb copy is limited to in-frame clones, with some not included. The table lists 2 million to 2.5 million clones, under 95% of them singletons. The sequencing input was naive CD4+ T cells from PBMCs. This sample's subset: CD45RA+ positively selected. This receptor was taken from a man in his late teens or twenties in good health. Some clones in this sample may be carry-over from other donors' samples.

As DNA, the CDR3 is TGTGCCAGTAGTATCCTTAGCGGGAACAATTACAATGAGCAGTTCTTC. Encoded protein: CASSILSGNNYNEQFF. V and J are TRBV19 and TRBJ2-1, with 8 nucleotides matching TRBD2. The CDR3 covers 16 residues. The trim removed 3 bases at V and 4 bases at J, leaving 8 bases unmatched. Germline V gene data show CDR1 as LNHDA and CDR2 as SQIVND (reference sequence).